The 6 T cell receptor beta chains listed next were all sequenced from one sample in a study of cytomegalovirus exposure and HLA in healthy donors. PCR was performed using 60 Vbeta and 13 Jbeta primers. Using immunoSEQ multiplex PCR, the repertoire was profiled, and TCRdb retains in-frame clones only, with some absent. The sample includes around 77,000 clones, about four fifths of them seen just once. Material: PBMCs. Every receptor here comes from a man aged 40-49 years in good health and CMV-seronegative.

The rearrangement uses TRBV5-1 and TRBJ2-3; 7 bases align to TRBD1. After removal of 3 bases from V and 2 bases from J, the junction contained 6 bases not matched to a gene. CDR3 length: 15 residues. Germline CDR1 SGHRS, CDR2 YFSETQ. For the CDR3, the DNA is TGCGCCAGCAGCTGGGGGACAGCCTACACAGATACGCAGTATTTT. It is translated as CASSWGTAYTDTQYF.

This clone was observed a handful of times. The chain is built from TRBV6-5 and TRBJ1-5, with a possible D match to TRBD1 (5 bases). Trimming pared 6 bases from V and 5 bases from J, leaving 8 bases between. Germline CDR1 is MNHEY and CDR2 is SVGAGI. The CDR3 has 12 residues. The CDR3 DNA follows: TGTGCCAGCAGGGAAGGGGATCAGCCCCAGCATTTT. Translating gives CASREGDQPQHF.

This chain uses TRBV18 with TRBJ2-7, with 10 bases that match TRBD2. The junction had 6 bases not matched to a gene; V was cut back by 1 base and J by 3 bases. The CDR3 is 16 residues long. Germline loops: CDR1 KGHSH, CDR2 LQKENI. The CDR3 sequence: CASSPRTSGASYEQYF. The CDR3 bases are TGTGCCAGCTCACCACGGACTAGCGGAGCTAGCTACGAGCAGTACTTC.

The chain joins TRBV30 to TRBJ2-2; the match to TRBD1 covers 7 bases. Trimming took 5 bases from V and 5 from J; bases not matched to a gene: 8. CDR1 and CDR2 (germline): GTSNPN, SVGIG (reference sequence). The CDR3 runs 14 residues. This chain's CDR3 is CAWDRVGGTGELFF. CDR3 nucleotides: TGTGCCTGGGACAGGGTTGGCGGTACCGGGGAGCTGTTTTTT.

This clone was observed a single time. This chain joins TRBV30 and TRBJ2-3; D remains unclear. In germline, CDR1 is GTSNPN, CDR2 SVGIG (reference sequence). Trimming pared 0 bases from V and 0 bases from J, leaving 7 bases between. The CDR3 has 14 residues. The CDR3 bases are TGTGCCTGGAGTGTGGGCCTTAGCACAGATACGCAGTATTTT. Translation: CAWSVGLSTDTQYF.

The rearrangement links TRBV5-1 to TRBJ2-5; possibly TRBD1 for D (5 bases). In germline, CDR1 is SGHRS, CDR2 YFSETQ. CDR3 length equals 13 residues. V lost 5 bases, J lost 1 base, and 9 bases lay in between. The CDR3 DNA sequence: TGCGCCAGCAGAAGGGGTTCCCAAGAGACCCAGTACTTC. As protein: CASRRGSQETQYF.